The 19 T cell receptor beta chains in this list originate from one sample, sequenced in a study of identical twins. MiXCR, applied by TCRdb to the 5' RACE reads, yields one record per CDR3 protein. The sample includes roughly 500,000 distinct CDR3 sequences, approximately 22% of them seen just once. The data also belong to a second study, concerning T cells expressing NK-cell markers.

The sequenced material came from CD4+ T cells sorted from blood. The receptor source for this set is a woman younger than 30 in good health.

In this sample, this clonotype turned up a few times. J is TRBJ1-3 and V is TRBV6-5; D gene ambiguous. The V end lost 0 bases, the J end lost 0 bases, and 9 bases lay between the germline ends. Germline lookup yields CDR1 MNHEY and CDR2 SVGAGI. This CDR3 is built from 16 residues. The CDR3 nucleotides are TGTGCCAGCAGTTACTCGAACGGGATCTCTGGAAACACCATATATTTT. This sequence encodes CASSYSNGISGNTIYF.

This sequence joins TRBV20-1 and TRBJ1-2, with 7 bases that match TRBD1. The CDR3 runs to 13 residues. V shed 2 bases and J 5 bases; nucleotides not matched to a gene: 5. The germline V gene has CDR1 DFQATT and CDR2 SNEGSKA (reference sequence). In nucleotides, the CDR3 is TGCAGTGCTAGAAGGGGGCCCATTTATGGCTACACCTTC. It is translated as CSARRGPIYGYTF.

This clonotype has more than one count but fewer than ten. The V call is TRBV20-1, the J call TRBJ2-3, with TRBD2 identical over 10 bases. This CDR3 is built from 14 residues. CDR1 and CDR2 (germline): DFQATT, SNEGSKA (reference sequence). The J segment lost 0 bases and the V segment lost 5 bases, leaving 2 bases of the junction unmatched. This CDR3 reads CSAGTSVSTDTQYF. The CDR3 bases are TGCAGTGCTGGGACTAGCGTTAGCACAGATACGCAGTATTTT.

J is TRBJ1-2 and V is TRBV12-3 or TRBV12-4; D is undetermined. The CDR3 has 14 residues. V was cut by 0 bases and J by 4 bases, with 9 bases left in between. The CDR3 loop is CASSLALGIYGYTF. The CDR3 coding sequence is TGTGCCAGCAGTTTAGCGCTGGGTATCTATGGCTACACCTTC.

This clonotype was seen many times. The V gene is TRBV12-3 or TRBV12-4, the J gene TRBJ2-1; 15 nucleotides align to TRBD2. The CDR3 contains 15 residues. V trimming: 7 bases; J trimming: 10 bases; junction bases outside the gene matches: 8. CDR3 in amino acids: CASNKGLAGGREQFF. The CDR3 nucleotides read TGTGCCAGCAATAAGGGACTAGCGGGAGGTCGGGAGCAGTTCTTC.

J is TRBJ2-3 and V is TRBV6-1; 11 nucleotides line up with TRBD2. The J segment lost 9 bases and the V segment lost 3 bases, leaving 5 bases of the junction unmatched. CDR3 size: 14 residues. Germline assignment: CDR1 MNHNS and CDR2 SASEGT. CDR3 coding DNA: TGTGCCAGCAGTGACCTAGCGGGAGGTGGGACGCAGTATTTT. This codes for CASSDLAGGGTQYF.

There are a few counts of this clonotype. The chain links TRBV27 to TRBJ1-6; unclear D gene. With 7 bases removed from V and 6 bases from J, the gap between germline ends came to 13 bases. This CDR3 comprises 14 residues. Per germline, CDR1 MNHEY and CDR2 SMNVEV (reference sequence). Written as DNA, the CDR3 is TGTGCCAGCAAAGGACGCGTCGGTAATTCACCCCTCCACTTT. It specifies CASKGRVGNSPLHF.

This clonotype was observed a handful of times. The J gene is TRBJ2-7, the V gene TRBV20-1; the match to TRBD2 covers 15 bases. The CDR3 is 13 residues long. Trimming took 6 bases from V and 8 from J; bases not matched to a gene: 5. Per the germline V gene, CDR1 is DFQATT and CDR2 is SNEGSKA (reference sequence). The DNA for the CDR3 is TGCAGTGCCCCAGGGACTAGCGGGGGGCAGCAGTACTTC. This codes for CSAPGTSGGQQYF.

The chain recombines TRBV27 with TRBJ2-7, with 7 bases aligning to TRBD1. The CDR3 consists of 13 residues. The germline V gene has CDR1 MNHEY and CDR2 SMNVEV (reference sequence). The V and J ends lost 6 bases and 10 bases, in that order; junction bases with no gene match: 12. DNA for the CDR3: TGTGCCAGCAGGTCGAGGACAGGCACGAAACAGTACTTC. Amino acids: CASRSRTGTKQYF.

V gene TRBV12-3 or TRBV12-4 combines with J gene TRBJ1-1, with TRBD1 matching over 9 bases. The CDR3 is 14 residues long. V lost 6 bases, J lost 3 bases, and 5 bases stayed unmatched. Here the CDR3 DNA reads TGTGCCAGCAGGGAACAGGGGGCTTACACTGAAGCTTTCTTT. The encoded protein is CASREQGAYTEAFF.

The chain is built from TRBV12-3 or TRBV12-4 and TRBJ1-1; D unclear. The CDR3 is 15 residues long. The V end was cut by 7 bases, the J end by 1 base, with 16 bases between. CDR3 nucleotides: TGTGCCAGCACCTCGCCCGGGAAGGGGAACACTGAAGCTTTCTTT. Protein sequence: CASTSPGKGNTEAFF.

This clonotype was counted a few times. V and J are TRBV6-6 and TRBJ2-7; TRBD2 might be the D (5 bases). The V and J ends lost 4 bases and 2 bases respectively, with 9 bases between them. This CDR3 contains 13 residues. CDR1 is MNHNY, CDR2 SVGAGI, per germline (reference sequence). The CDR3 DNA is TGTGCCAGCAGTTGGAGCGGAGCCTACGAGCAGTACTTC. Protein sequence: CASSWSGAYEQYF.

This clonotype was seen ten or more times. Written as DNA, the CDR3 is TGCAGCGTTCTGACTGGGGCCAACGTCCTGACTTTC. It translates to CSVLTGANVLTF. J is TRBJ2-6 and V is TRBV29-1; D is ambiguous. This CDR3 comprises 12 residues. Between the trimmed V and J ends, which lost 5 bases and 2 bases, there was a span of 4 bases. The germline V gene encodes CDR1 SQVTM and CDR2 ANQGSEA.

This sequence joins TRBV6-6 and TRBJ2-3; no clear D gene. Trimming removed 7 bases at V and 7 bases at J, with 12 bases between. In germline, CDR1 is MNHNY, CDR2 SVGAGI (reference sequence). This CDR3 is built from 12 residues. DNA for the CDR3: TGTGCCAGCACCCATAGGATCAATACGCAGTATTTT. The encoded protein is CASTHRINTQYF.

The sample holds a few counts of this clonotype. The V and J genes are TRBV7-2 and TRBJ2-2, with D perhaps matching TRBD2 (5 bases). V lost 5 bases to trimming and J lost 7 bases, with 11 bases between them. The CDR3 runs to 13 residues. The germline CDR1 and CDR2 sequences are SGHTA and FQGNSA. Here the CDR3 reads CASSPFRDGELFF. CDR3 coding DNA: TGTGCCAGCAGCCCCTTTCGGGACGGGGAGCTGTTTTTT. Combining the CDR3 with reference TRBV7-2 and TRBJ2-2 gives the whole variable domain GAGVSQSPSNKVTEKGKDVELRCDPISGHTALYWYRQSLGQGLEFLIYFQGNSAPDKSGLPSDRFSAERTGGSVSTLTIQRTQQEDSAVYLCASSPFRDGELFFGEGSRLTVL.

This clonotype was observed a handful of times. This chain connects TRBV20-1 to TRBJ2-1, with 8 positions matching TRBD1. J lost 2 bases, V lost 7 bases, and 7 bases had no gene match. This CDR3 is built from 14 residues. Looked up from germline, CDR1 is DFQATT and CDR2 is SNEGSKA (reference sequence). CDR3 protein: CSVPDRVPYNEQFF. The CDR3 DNA reads as TGCAGTGTTCCGGACAGGGTCCCCTACAATGAGCAGTTCTTC.

In its sample, this clonotype was seen a few times. The rearrangement joins TRBV25-1 to TRBJ2-1; 7 nucleotides line up with TRBD2. Germline CDR1 and CDR2: MGHDK and SYGVNS. V shed 1 base, J shed 3 bases, and the junction held 9 bases outside the gene matches. This CDR3 comprises 17 residues. In nucleotides, the CDR3 is TGTGCCAGCAGTGAATTGCGGAGTGCGGGAGACTACAATGAGCAGTTCTTC. Translated: CASSELRSAGDYNEQFF.

This clonotype was detected many times. The gene calls are TRBV6-2 or TRBV6-3 and TRBJ2-7, with D maybe TRBD1 (6 bases). The CDR3 has 13 residues. Trimming took 5 bases from V and 3 from J, leaving 11 bases between them. Germline loops: CDR1 MNHEY, CDR2 SVGEGT. The CDR3: CASSPRGSYEQYF. Here the CDR3 DNA reads TGTGCCAGCAGTCCCAGGGGCAGCTACGAGCAGTACTTC.

This clonotype was observed a few times. The rearrangement links TRBV28 to TRBJ2-2; 9 nucleotides match TRBD1. The CDR3 totals 14 residues. CDR1 is MDHEN and CDR2 is SYDVKM in the germline V gene. The junction had 5 bases not matched to a gene; V was cut back by 7 bases and J by 5 bases. The CDR3 DNA reads TGTGCCAGCATAACAGGGGGCGGAACCGGGGAGCTGTTTTTT. Translating gives CASITGGGTGELFF.